This entry concerns a single T cell receptor (beta chain). This receptor's antigen is unknown. The input lacks base qualities; no much larger clone sits a single base away. Library preparation used the immunoSEQ multiplex PCR assay. TCRdb holds this immuneACCESS table with in-frame rearrangements only. Some clones are missing; in checked studies, unresolved V genes explain under half, and the rest has no known cause. The sample profile shows 95,000 to 100,000 clones; about 91% of them were found once. The leading ten clones occupy less than 2.5% of the sample. The CDR3 runs 12 amino acids, cysteine and phenylalanine included. The read is trimmed to its CDR3 DNA, 36 bases read in frame from base 1. V drops 3 bases and J drops 14 bases, leaving 14 bases in between. From a lookup of the germline V gene (reference sequence), CDR1 and CDR2 are GTSNPN and SVGIG. The data stem from a study of T cell changes during pregnancy in multiple sclerosis (dated by TCRdb to about 2019). Background for the entire study: The study examined how the T cell repertoire changed over the course of pregnancy in women with multiple sclerosis.

The receptor was isolated from a female donor in good health, enrolled as a control in a pregnancy study. Material: peripheral blood, obtained after pregnancy. The chain is encoded by TRBV30 joined to TRBJ1-6; a tentative D match to TRBD1 spans 5 bases. The DNA sequence is as follows: TGTGCCTGGAGCCCCCGGGACTGGTCCCTCCACTTT. Its coded protein is CAWSPRDWSLHF.